Shown below are 25 T cell receptor beta chains from a single sample sequenced in a study of breast tumors, draining lymph nodes, adjacent tissues. MiXCR was run by TCRdb on the multiplex PCR reads, yielding one entry per CDR3 protein. This sample has under 15,000 distinct CDR3 sequences, with around 57% found just once. The sample consisted of tumor-adjacent breast tissue. The origin of the receptors is a female donor with breast cancer. Some clones in this sample may be carry-over from other donors' samples.

V usage is TRBV5-5 and J usage is TRBJ2-2; no definite D call. The CDR3 runs 14 residues. Trimming cost V 2 bases and J 0 bases, with 5 bases left between them. From germline, CDR1 is SGHKS and CDR2 YYEKEE (reference sequence). CDR3 amino acids: CASSFSANTGELFF. The CDR3 region has the DNA TGTGCCAGCAGCTTTTCGGCGAACACCGGGGAGCTGTTTTTT.

Concerning this clonotype: Since a much larger clone is just one base distant, this may be a read error. The V call is TRBV20-1, the J call TRBJ1-1, with 9 bases matching TRBD1. V lost 3 bases to trimming and J lost 1 base; unmatched junction nucleotides: 6. The CDR3 runs to 15 residues. Germline values: CDR1 DFQATT, CDR2 SNEGSKA (reference sequence). The CDR3: CSASGQGTRNTEAFF. For the CDR3, the DNA is TGCAGTGCTAGCGGACAGGGGACACGGAACACTGAAGCTTTCTTT.

This clonotype appeared many times. A read error is possible here, since a much larger clone lies one base away. The chain employs TRBV11-2 and TRBJ2-7; 11 bases are shared with TRBD1. The V segment lost 10 bases and the J segment 8 bases; nucleotides outside the gene matches: 10. Germline V CDR1 and CDR2: SGHAT, FQNNGV. The CDR3 runs 13 residues. This CDR3 is CATWTGGLPKQYF. The DNA for the CDR3 is TGTGCCACCTGGACAGGGGGCTTACCTAAGCAGTACTTC.

The V call is TRBV12-3 or TRBV12-4, the J call TRBJ1-4; unclear D gene. V shed 2 bases and J shed 9 bases, with 7 bases lying between them. The CDR3 consists of 12 residues. This CDR3 is CASSLNSQKLFF. Here the CDR3 DNA reads TGTGCCAGCAGTTTAAACAGTCAAAAACTGTTTTTT.

By share, this clonotype ranks as medium-sized. The chain couples TRBV10-1 to TRBJ1-5; no firm D call. Germline V lookup: CDR1 WNHNN, CDR2 SYGVQD (reference sequence). CDR3 length: 14 residues. V was shortened by 3 bases and J by 5 bases, with 11 bases between the two germline ends. The CDR3 nucleotides read TGCGCCAGCAGTGAAGCGGGGAGGGATCAGCCCCAGCATTTT. Protein product: CASSEAGRDQPQHF.

The V and J genes are TRBV20-1 and TRBJ1-2; weak D call: TRBD1 (5 bases). Per the germline V gene, CDR1 is DFQATT and CDR2 is SNEGSKA (reference sequence). The CDR3 runs 13 residues. With 1 base removed from V and 3 bases from J, the gap between germline ends came to 9 bases. In nucleotides, the CDR3 is TGCAGTGCTAGAGGCAGGGTCTACTATGGCTACACCTTC. It is translated as CSARGRVYYGYTF.

V gene TRBV4-2 combines with J gene TRBJ2-3; tentative D call: TRBD1 (5 bases). The CDR3 has 14 residues. Trimming cost V 0 bases and J 4 bases, with 8 bases left between them. Germline V lookup: CDR1 LGHNA, CDR2 YNFKEQ. The CDR3 region is CASSQDQGPDTQYF. The CDR3 DNA is TGTGCCAGCAGCCAAGATCAGGGTCCAGATACGCAGTATTTT.

This rearrangement joins TRBV2 to TRBJ1-4; D remains unclear. Trimming removed 8 bases from V and 7 bases from J, with 14 bases in between. This CDR3 has 13 amino acids. Germline CDR1 is SNHLY and CDR2 is FYNNEI. CDR3 sequence (DNA): TGTGCCAGCGGATCCCGGACGGGTGAAAAACTGTTTTTT. Amino acid sequence: CASGSRTGEKLFF.

The rearrangement uses TRBV5-1 and TRBJ2-2, with TRBD2 matching over 7 bases. From germline, CDR1 is SGHRS and CDR2 YFSETQ. This CDR3 comprises 18 residues. After removal of 2 bases from V and 1 base from J, the junction contained 11 bases not matched to a gene. The DNA of the CDR3 is TGCGCCAGCAGCTTCGACGGACTAGTCCGACTGAACACCGGGGAGCTGTTTTTT. Translated: CASSFDGLVRLNTGELFF.

Relative to its sample, this clonotype is medium-sized. The rearrangement links TRBV7-3 to TRBJ2-3; no clear D gene. The V gene's germline CDR1 is SGHTA and CDR2 FQGTGA. The CDR3 spans 13 residues. The V end was cut by 5 bases, the J end by 5 bases, with 11 bases between. In DNA form, the CDR3 reads TGTGCCAGCAGCCCCATTACTGGAGATACGCAGTATTTT. As protein: CASSPITGDTQYF.

This chain uses TRBV2 with TRBJ1-5, with 9 bases aligning to TRBD1. This CDR3 contains 14 residues. With 7 bases clipped from V and 2 bases from J, the junction kept 3 bases outside the gene matches. In germline, CDR1 is SNHLY, CDR2 FYNNEI. CDR3 residues: CASTRTGGNQPQHF. The CDR3 nucleotides read TGTGCCAGCACTAGGACAGGGGGCAATCAGCCCCAGCATTTT. The whole variable domain, filled in from reference TRBV2 and TRBJ1-5, reads EPEVTQTPSHQVTQMGQEVILRCVPISNHLYFYWYRQILGQKVEFLVSFYNNEISEKSEIFDDQFSVERPDGSNFTLKIRSTKLEDSAMYFCASTRTGGNQPQHFGDGTRLSIL.

A few counts support this clonotype. The CDR3 region is CASSIDRGQEETQYF. The CDR3 region has the DNA TGTGCCAGCAGTATTGACAGGGGGCAAGAAGAGACCCAGTACTTC. The rearrangement joins TRBV25-1 to TRBJ2-5; 10 bases are shared with TRBD1. The germline V gene has CDR1 MGHDK and CDR2 SYGVNS. J lost 3 bases, V lost 5 bases, and 6 bases had no gene match. This CDR3 region has 15 residues.

The chain recombines TRBV5-1 with TRBJ1-2; the match to TRBD1 covers 10 bases. CDR3 size: 16 residues. Germline lookup yields CDR1 SGHRS and CDR2 YFSETQ. V dropped 2 bases and J dropped 4; count of bases not matched to a gene: 8. In DNA form, the CDR3 reads TGCGCCAGCAGCTTCGAGGGACAGGGGTCCGGCTATGGCTACACCTTC. Translating it yields CASSFEGQGSGYGYTF.

J is TRBJ1-2 and V is TRBV11-2, with D unresolved. The CDR3 consists of 16 residues. The V and J ends lost 10 bases and 4 bases respectively, with 25 bases between them. The germline V gene has CDR1 SGHAT and CDR2 FQNNGV. The DNA for the CDR3 is TGTGCCACCTGGACCGAGGGCTTACGCTCCGGCTATGGCTACACCTTC. Its protein is CATWTEGLRSGYGYTF.

This clonotype is labeled as medium-sized. Relative to the germline gene, one junction end is altered; a read error may explain this. The genes are TRBV2 and TRBJ2-5, with D maybe TRBD2 (5 bases). This CDR3 comprises 12 residues. Germline assignment: CDR1 SNHLY and CDR2 FYNNEI. This CDR3 reads CASSESRTALGF. As DNA, the CDR3 is TGTGCCAGCAGTGAATCCAGGACTGCCTTAGGCTTC.

The chain has TRBV7-8 and TRBJ2-2; D might be TRBD2 (5 bases). CDR1 and CDR2 (germline): SGHVS, FQNEAQ. Between the trimmed V and J ends, which lost 1 base and 17 bases, there was a span of 17 bases. The CDR3 sequence is 13 residues long. The CDR3 nucleotides read TGTGCCAGCAGCTTAGGTACCTACGGGGAGTACTTTTTT. Translation: CASSLGTYGEYFF.

This clonotype was seen at least ten times. The chain joins TRBV30 to TRBJ1-4; possible D gene TRBD1, 5 bases. This CDR3 is built from 13 residues. Looked up from germline, CDR1 is GTSNPN and CDR2 is SVGIG (reference sequence). Trimming pared 2 bases from V and 7 bases from J, leaving 11 bases between. Here the CDR3 DNA reads TGTGCCTGGAGTTACGACGGGGGTGAAAAACTGTTTTTT. It specifies CAWSYDGGEKLFF.

This clonotype came up once. This chain joins TRBV6-2 or TRBV6-3 and TRBJ2-1; possibly TRBD1 or TRBD2 for D (5 bases each). The V end was cut by 5 bases, the J end by 5 bases, with 13 bases between. The CDR3 runs 14 residues. Germline CDR1 and CDR2: MNHEY and SVGEGT. The CDR3 nucleotides read TGTGCCAGCAGTCCCGGGGCTCTGAACAATGAGCAGTTCTTC. Translation: CASSPGALNNEQFF.

This clonotype was recorded many times. The chain links TRBV19 to TRBJ2-5; 8 bases are a match to TRBD1. This CDR3 comprises 16 residues. CDR1 and CDR2 (germline): LNHDA, SQIVND (reference sequence). The J segment lost 4 bases and the V segment lost 4 bases, leaving 11 bases of the junction unmatched. The DNA of the CDR3 is TGTGCCAGTAGTACCCCGCGACAGGGGTCAAGAGAGACCCAGTACTTC. Residues: CASSTPRQGSRETQYF. Full variable domain (missing parts from reference TRBV19 and TRBJ2-5): DGGITQSPKYLFRKEGQNVTLSCEQNLNHDAMYWYRQDPGQGLRLIYYSQIVNDFQKGDIAEGYSVSREKKESFPLTVTSAQKNPTAFYLCASSTPRQGSRETQYFGPGTRLLVL.

The rearrangement uses TRBV20-1 and TRBJ1-2; D remains ambiguous. Germline CDR1 DFQATT, CDR2 SNEGSKA (reference sequence). Trimming stripped 4 bases from V and 0 bases from J, with 9 bases between. The CDR3 is 13 residues long. CDR3 region: CSAIRPSNYGYTF. The CDR3 DNA follows: TGCAGTGCTATTCGACCGTCTAACTATGGCTACACCTTC.

This clonotype appeared a few times. The genes are TRBV28 and TRBJ1-1, with D unclear. This CDR3 region has 13 residues. The V and J ends lost 5 bases and 5 bases respectively, with 12 bases between them. CDR1 MDHEN and CDR2 SYDVKM come from the germline V gene. The CDR3 region is CASSPSGRTEAFF. The CDR3 DNA reads as TGTGCCAGCAGTCCGAGCGGGAGAACTGAAGCTTTCTTT.

This clonotype occurred many times. The chain links TRBV20-1 to TRBJ1-1; 10 nucleotides agree with TRBD1. The CDR3 contains 15 residues. V gave up 2 bases and J gave up 4 bases; unmatched junction bases: 7. Per germline, CDR1 DFQATT and CDR2 SNEGSKA (reference sequence). CDR3 bases: TGCAGTGCTAGACACCGGGACAGGGGTTTCACTGAAGCTTTCTTT. Residues: CSARHRDRGFTEAFF.

CDR3 in amino acids: CTKTGDRGYTF. Here the CDR3 DNA reads TGCACCAAGACAGGGGATAGGGGCTACACCTTC. The rearrangement links TRBV29-1 to TRBJ1-2; 8 bases match TRBD1. Germline values: CDR1 SQVTM, CDR2 ANQGSEA. CDR3 length: 11 amino acids.

This clonotype was counted at least ten times. A much more abundant neighbour one base away suggests this may be a read error. The chain recombines TRBV20-1 with TRBJ1-5; 7 positions match TRBD1. CDR1 DFQATT and CDR2 SNEGSKA come from the germline V gene (reference sequence). The CDR3 runs to 15 residues. J was trimmed by 6 bases and V by 6 bases; bases with no gene match: 14. The chain's CDR3 is CSAPNPGQHTQPQHF. The DNA for the CDR3 is TGCAGTGCCCCGAATCCGGGACAGCACACTCAGCCCCAGCATTTT.

The genes are TRBV12-3 or TRBV12-4 and TRBJ2-2; D ambiguous. The ends were cut back, 3 bases at V and 6 bases at J, with 2 bases in the middle. There are 11 residues in the CDR3. The CDR3 region is CASSFAGELFF. CDR3 sequence (DNA): TGTGCCAGCAGTTTCGCCGGGGAGCTGTTTTTT.